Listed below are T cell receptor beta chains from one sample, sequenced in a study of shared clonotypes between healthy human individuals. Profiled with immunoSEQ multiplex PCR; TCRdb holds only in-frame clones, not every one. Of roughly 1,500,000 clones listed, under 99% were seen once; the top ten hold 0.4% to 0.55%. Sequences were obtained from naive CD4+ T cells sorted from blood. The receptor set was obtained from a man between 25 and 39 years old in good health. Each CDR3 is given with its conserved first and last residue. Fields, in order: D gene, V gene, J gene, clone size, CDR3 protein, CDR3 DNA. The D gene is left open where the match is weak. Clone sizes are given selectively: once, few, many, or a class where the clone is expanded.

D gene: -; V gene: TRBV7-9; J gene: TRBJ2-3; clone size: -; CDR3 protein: CASSLRLTDTQYF; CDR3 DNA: TGTGCCAGCAGCCTCCGGTTGACAGATACGCAGTATTTT
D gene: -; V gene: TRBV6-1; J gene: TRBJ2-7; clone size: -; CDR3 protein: CASSERRSGGFYEQYF; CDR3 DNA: TGTGCCAGCAGTGAGAGGCGGTCAGGGGGGTTCTACGAGCAGTACTTC
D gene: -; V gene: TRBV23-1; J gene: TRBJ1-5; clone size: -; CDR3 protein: CGEEGNQPQHF; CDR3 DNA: TGCGGGGAGGAGGGCAATCAGCCCCAGCATTTT
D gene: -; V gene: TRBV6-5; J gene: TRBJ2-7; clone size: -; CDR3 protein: CASSYSGLQLEQYF; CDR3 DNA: TGTGCCAGCAGTTACTCGGGACTGCAGTTGGAGCAGTACTTC
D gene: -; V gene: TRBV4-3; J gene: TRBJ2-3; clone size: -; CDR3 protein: CASSQERPGAADTQYF; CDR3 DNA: TGCGCCAGCAGCCAAGAGCGTCCAGGAGCAGCAGATACGCAGTATTTT
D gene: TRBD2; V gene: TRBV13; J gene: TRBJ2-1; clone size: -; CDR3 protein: CASTEGWSSGSSDEQFF; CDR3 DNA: TGTGCCAGCACCGAGGGCTGGTCTAGCGGGAGTTCCGATGAGCAGTTCTTC
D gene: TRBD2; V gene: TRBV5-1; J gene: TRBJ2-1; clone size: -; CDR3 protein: CASKSGTSGSYNEQFF; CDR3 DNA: TGCGCCAGCAAGTCGGGGACTAGCGGATCCTACAATGAGCAGTTCTTC
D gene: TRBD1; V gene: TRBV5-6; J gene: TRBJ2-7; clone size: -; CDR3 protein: CASSVGQLPYEQYF; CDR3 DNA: TGTGCCAGCAGCGTGGGACAGTTACCCTACGAGCAGTACTTC
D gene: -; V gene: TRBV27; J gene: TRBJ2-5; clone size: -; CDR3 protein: CASSLFGTEQETQYF; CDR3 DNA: TGTGCCAGCAGTTTATTCGGGACGGAGCAAGAGACCCAGTACTTC
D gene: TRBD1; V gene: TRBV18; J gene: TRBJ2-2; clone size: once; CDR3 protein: CASSPVGTGGGELFF; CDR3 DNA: TGTGCCAGCTCACCGGTAGGGACAGGAGGCGGGGAGCTGTTTTTT
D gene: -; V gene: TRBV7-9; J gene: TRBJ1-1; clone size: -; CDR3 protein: CASGQLMNTEAFF; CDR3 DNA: TGTGCCAGCGGACAGTTGATGAACACTGAAGCTTTCTTT
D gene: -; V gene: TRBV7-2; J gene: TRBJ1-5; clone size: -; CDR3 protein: CASSLGSVNQPQHF; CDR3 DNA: TGTGCCAGCAGCTTAGGGTCGGTTAATCAGCCCCAGCATTTT
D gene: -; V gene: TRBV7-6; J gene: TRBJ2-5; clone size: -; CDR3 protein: CASSGWSQETQYF; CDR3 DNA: TGTGCCAGCAGCGGGTGGTCCCAAGAGACCCAGTACTTC
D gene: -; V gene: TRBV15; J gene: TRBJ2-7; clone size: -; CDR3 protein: CATSRDLDEQYF; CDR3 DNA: TGTGCCACCAGCAGAGATTTGGACGAGCAGTACTTC
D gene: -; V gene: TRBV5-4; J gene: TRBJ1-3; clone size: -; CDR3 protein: CASSLGVGRTGNTIYF; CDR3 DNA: TGTGCCAGCAGCTTGGGGGTCGGGAGGACAGGAAACACCATATATTTT
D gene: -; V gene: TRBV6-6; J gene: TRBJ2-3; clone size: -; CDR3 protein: CASSPASSATQYF; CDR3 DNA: TGTGCCAGCAGCCCCGCGAGTAGCGCTACGCAGTATTTT
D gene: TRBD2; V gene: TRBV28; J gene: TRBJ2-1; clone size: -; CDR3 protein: CASSSPQVAGGYNEQFF; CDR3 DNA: TGTGCCAGCAGTTCGCCCCAGGTAGCGGGAGGGTACAATGAGCAGTTCTTC
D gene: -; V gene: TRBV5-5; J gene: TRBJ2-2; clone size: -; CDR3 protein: CASSSAGTAGELFF; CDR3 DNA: TGTGCCAGCAGCTCGGCGGGTACGGCCGGGGAGCTGTTTTTT
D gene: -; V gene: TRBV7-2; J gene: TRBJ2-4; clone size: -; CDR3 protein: CASSLETGALAKNIQYF; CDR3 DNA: TGTGCCAGCAGCTTAGAGACAGGAGCACTAGCCAAAAACATTCAGTACTTC
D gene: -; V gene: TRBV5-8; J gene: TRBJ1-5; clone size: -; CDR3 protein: CASSLGVDSNQPQHF; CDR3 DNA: TGTGCCAGCAGCTTAGGAGTAGATAGCAATCAGCCCCAGCATTTT